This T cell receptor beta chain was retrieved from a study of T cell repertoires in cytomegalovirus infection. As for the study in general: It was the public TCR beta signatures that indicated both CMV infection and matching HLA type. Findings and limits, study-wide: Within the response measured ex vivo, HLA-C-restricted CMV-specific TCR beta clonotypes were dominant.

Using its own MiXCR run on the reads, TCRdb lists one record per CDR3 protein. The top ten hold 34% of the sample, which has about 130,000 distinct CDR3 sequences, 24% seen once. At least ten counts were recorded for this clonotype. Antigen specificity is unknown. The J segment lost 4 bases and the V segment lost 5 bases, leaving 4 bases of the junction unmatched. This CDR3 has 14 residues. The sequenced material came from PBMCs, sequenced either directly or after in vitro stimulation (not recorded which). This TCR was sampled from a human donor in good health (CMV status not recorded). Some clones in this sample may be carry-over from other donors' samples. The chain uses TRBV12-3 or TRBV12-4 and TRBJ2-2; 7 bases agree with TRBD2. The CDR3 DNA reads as TGTGCCAGCAGTGCCGGGACTATCACCGGGGAGCTGTTTTTT. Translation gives CASSAGTITGELFF.